The entry below gives a single T cell receptor beta chain sequence along with its context. Its antigen is unknown. No base quality information exists; no much larger clone differs at one position. The sample originates from a study of blood T cell repertoires in COVID-19 (dated by TCRdb to the early 2020s). Regarding the complete study: Samples covering the acute and convalescent phases of COVID-19 were provided by collaborators in the United States, Italy and Spain. The prospective study material was composed of cDNA or gDNA derived from T cells, B-cell-depleted T cells, or PBMCs. The dataset comprised deeply sampled blood TCRbeta repertoires from subjects exposed to, actively infected with, or recovered from COVID-19. The repertoires were released in a freely available public database meant as a resource for research on the immune response to SARS-CoV-2. The samples were drawn from two sources: the first 160 participants of the ongoing ImmuneRACE study, and 950 to 1,500 subjects contributed by 6 global collaborators. Nearly every sample came with metadata listing a de-identified subject ID, COVID-19 status, age in years and sex. Where available, HLA class I and class II types were taken from metadata supplied by the sample provider and were not determined by assay-based typing.

Participants in the prospective study were aged about 18 to 95 years, lived in under 30 United States geographic areas, and enrolled through a virtual design. Cohort assignment in the prospective study relied on participant-reported clinical history from a screening survey and a study questionnaire. Each participant in the prospective study had whole blood, serum and a nasopharyngeal or oropharyngeal swab collected by mobile phlebotomists. Prospective study participants could optionally give additional blood draws and questionnaires over an approximately 2-month period. Before DNA extraction, blood samples from the prospective study were shipped at room temperature or frozen. The paper as a whole reports these results and caveats: The quantity of clinical and demographic metadata differed by source and by participant and was supplied without curation.

The immunoSEQ Assay, a bias-controlled multiplex PCR, was used to amplify TCRbeta CDR3 regions from genomic DNA. The authors' analysis ran thus. Within the assay, amplification of reference gene primers was used to estimate how many nucleated cells each sample contained. To quantify the absolute abundance of each unique TCRbeta CDR3 rearrangement, sequence reads were collapsed and filtered. For each sample, productive Simpson clonality was calculated by taking the square root of Simpson's diversity index across productive rearrangements. TCRdb obtained this table from immuneACCESS and retained in-frame rearrangements with V and J assigned. These tables miss some clones; where compared with another copy, unresolved V genes account for less than half of the shortfall, and the remainder is unexplained. Clone size and the V and J calls come from that table; the DNA yielded D and trimming. This sample has about 200,000 clones in its table, and approximately 86% of those were observed once. Clones ranked in the top ten supply 3% to 4% of the sample.

Sequencing was carried out using PBMCs or T cells enriched from blood (not recorded which). The receptor was isolated from a woman between 35 and 50 years old with acute COVID-19.

The CDR3 protein sequence reads: CASGTGGPDQPQHF. In nucleotides, the sequence is TGTGCCAGCGGGACAGGGGGCCCCGATCAGCCCCAGCATTTT. In this chain, TRBV5-8 is recombined with TRBJ1-5; 12 central nucleotides agree with TRBD1. The germline V and J ends show losses of 7 bases and 5 bases respectively, and no gene match explains 4 bases of the junction. Spanning cysteine to phenylalanine, the CDR3 consists of 14 amino acids. The kept DNA is CDR3 alone, 42 bases in frame from the first base. The germline V gene yields SGHTS for CDR1 and YDEGEE for CDR2.